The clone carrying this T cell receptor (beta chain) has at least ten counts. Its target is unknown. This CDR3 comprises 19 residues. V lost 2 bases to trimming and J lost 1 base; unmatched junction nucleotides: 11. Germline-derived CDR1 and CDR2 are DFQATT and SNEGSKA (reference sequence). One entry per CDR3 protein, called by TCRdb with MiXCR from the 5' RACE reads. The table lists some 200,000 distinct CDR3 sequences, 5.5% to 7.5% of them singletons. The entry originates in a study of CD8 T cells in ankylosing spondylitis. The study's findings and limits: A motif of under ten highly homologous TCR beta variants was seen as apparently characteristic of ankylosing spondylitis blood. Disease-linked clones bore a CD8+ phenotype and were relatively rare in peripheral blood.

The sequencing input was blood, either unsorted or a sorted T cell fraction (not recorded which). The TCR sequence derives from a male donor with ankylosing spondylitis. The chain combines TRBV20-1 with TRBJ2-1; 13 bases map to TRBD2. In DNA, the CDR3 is TGCAGTGCTAGAAGCGGACTAGCGGGAGAAATACCTTCCTACAATGAGCAGTTCTTC. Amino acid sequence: CSARSGLAGEIPSYNEQFF.